A selection of T cell receptor beta chains follows, all from one sample in a study of identical twins. TCRdb redid the calling of the 5' RACE reads with MiXCR, one entry per CDR3 protein. The top ten hold 0.44% of the sample, which has more than 400,000 distinct CDR3 sequences, about 15% seen once. These same records also appear under a second study, on yellow fever vaccine responses in identical twins.

Sequencing was done on a sample of CD4+ T cells sorted from blood. The receptors stem from a young woman in good health. The CDR3 runs from the conserved cysteine through the conserved F or W. The D gene is left open where the match is weak. Rows may omit the clone size; those that give it use once, few, many or a size class.

abundance,v_gene,j_gene,d_gene,CDR3aa,CDR3nt
few,TRBV29-1,TRBJ2-1,TRBD2,CSVEEPSGPQFF,TGCAGCGTTGAAGAACCTAGCGGGCCTCAGTTCTTC
few,TRBV3-1,TRBJ1-6,NA,CASSPQGNSPLHF,TGTGCCAGCAGCCCGCAAGGCAATTCACCCCTCCACTTT
NA,TRBV24-1,TRBJ2-3,NA,CATSDLSPSSTDTQYF,TGTGCCACCAGTGATTTGTCCCCCAGCTCCACAGATACGCAGTATTTT
few,TRBV20-1,TRBJ2-1,TRBD2,CSGRLASYNEQFF,TGCAGTGGAAGACTAGCCTCCTACAATGAGCAGTTCTTC
few,TRBV20-1,TRBJ2-5,TRBD2,CSARGLAPETQYF,TGCAGTGCTAGAGGACTAGCGCCGGAGACCCAGTACTTC
NA,TRBV6-5,TRBJ2-5,TRBD1,CASSYSKGPTGLGETQYF,TGTGCCAGCAGTTACTCGAAAGGGCCGACAGGGCTGGGAGAGACCCAGTACTTC
few,TRBV28,TRBJ2-1,NA,CASSLVGVPEQFF,TGTGCCAGCAGCCTAGTTGGAGTACCTGAGCAGTTCTTC
NA,TRBV29-1,TRBJ2-7,TRBD2,CSVEWTSGASSYEQYF,TGCAGCGTTGAATGGACTAGCGGAGCAAGCTCCTACGAGCAGTACTTC
many,TRBV12-3/TRBV12-4,TRBJ2-2,NA,CASSLAPLSSWRGNTGELFF,TGTGCCAGCAGTTTAGCGCCCTTATCCTCCTGGCGGGGGAACACCGGGGAGCTGTTTTTT
few,TRBV20-1,TRBJ1-6,NA,CSAPPSYNSPLHF,TGCAGTGCTCCCCCATCCTATAATTCACCCCTCCACTTT
NA,TRBV5-6,TRBJ2-7,NA,CASSLETGFSYEQYF,TGTGCCAGCAGCTTGGAGACGGGATTCTCCTACGAGCAGTACTTC
NA,TRBV7-2,TRBJ1-5,NA,CASSWADGVNQPQHF,TGTGCCAGCAGCTGGGCAGATGGGGTCAATCAGCCCCAGCATTTT
NA,TRBV20-1,TRBJ1-1,NA,CSARERSLGTEAFF,TGCAGTGCTAGAGAAAGATCGTTAGGGACTGAAGCTTTCTTT
few,TRBV5-1,TRBJ2-3,TRBD2,CASSLSGSWTDTQYF,TGCGCCAGCAGCTTAAGCGGGAGTTGGACAGATACGCAGTATTTT
many,TRBV12-3/TRBV12-4,TRBJ2-1,TRBD2,CASNLISGISYNEQFF,TGTGCCAGCAACCTCATAAGCGGGATTTCCTACAATGAGCAGTTCTTC
few,TRBV3-1,TRBJ2-5,NA,CASSHLRDQETQYF,TGTGCCAGCAGCCATCTCCGGGACCAAGAGACCCAGTACTTC
few,TRBV5-5,TRBJ2-1,NA,CASSKAAANSYNEQFF,TGTGCCAGCAGCAAAGCGGCAGCCAACTCCTACAATGAGCAGTTCTTC
few,TRBV5-6,TRBJ1-1,NA,CASSPNGQPVNTEAFF,TGTGCCAGCAGCCCCAACGGTCAGCCCGTGAACACTGAAGCTTTCTTT
few,TRBV10-3,TRBJ1-6,NA,CAISSTGQGSPLHF,TGTGCCATCAGTTCAACAGGGCAAGGCTCACCCCTCCACTTT
few,TRBV29-1,TRBJ2-7,NA,CSVDGGGHEQYF,TGCAGCGTTGACGGGGGTGGCCACGAGCAGTACTTC
NA,TRBV5-1,TRBJ2-1,TRBD2,CASTRLAGGTDEQFF,TGCGCCAGCACCAGACTAGCGGGAGGGACGGATGAGCAGTTCTTC
NA,TRBV20-1,TRBJ1-1,NA,CSARWVNTEAFF,TGCAGTGCTCGTTGGGTGAACACTGAAGCTTTCTTT
few,TRBV7-6,TRBJ1-1,NA,CASSLEAVTEAFF,TGTGCCAGCAGCTTAGAAGCGGTCACTGAAGCTTTCTTT
few,TRBV10-3,TRBJ2-5,NA,CAIAQAGETQYF,TGTGCCATCGCACAAGCCGGGGAGACCCAGTACTTC